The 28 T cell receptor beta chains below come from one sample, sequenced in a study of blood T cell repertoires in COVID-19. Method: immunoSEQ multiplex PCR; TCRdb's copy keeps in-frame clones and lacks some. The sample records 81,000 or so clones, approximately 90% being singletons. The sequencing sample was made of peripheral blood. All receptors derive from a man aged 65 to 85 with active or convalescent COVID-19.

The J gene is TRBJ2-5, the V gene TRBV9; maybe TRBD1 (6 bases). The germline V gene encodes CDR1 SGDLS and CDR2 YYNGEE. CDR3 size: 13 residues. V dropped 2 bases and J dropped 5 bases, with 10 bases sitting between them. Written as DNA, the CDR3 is TGTGCCAGCAGCGTGGGACAACCGGAGACCCAGTACTTC. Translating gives CASSVGQPETQYF.

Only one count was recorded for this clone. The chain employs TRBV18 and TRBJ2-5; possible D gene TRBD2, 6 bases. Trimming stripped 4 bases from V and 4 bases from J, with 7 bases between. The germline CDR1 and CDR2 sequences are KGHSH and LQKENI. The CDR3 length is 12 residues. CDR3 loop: CASSLAAETQYF. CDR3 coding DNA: TGTGCCAGCTCACTAGCGGCAGAGACCCAGTACTTC.

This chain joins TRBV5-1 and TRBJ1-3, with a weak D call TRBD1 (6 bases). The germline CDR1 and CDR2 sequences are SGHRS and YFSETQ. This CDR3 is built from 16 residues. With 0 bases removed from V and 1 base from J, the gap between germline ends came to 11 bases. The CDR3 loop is CASSLAGQGSGNTIYF. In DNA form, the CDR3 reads TGCGCCAGCAGCTTGGCCGGGCAGGGGTCTGGAAACACCATATATTTT.

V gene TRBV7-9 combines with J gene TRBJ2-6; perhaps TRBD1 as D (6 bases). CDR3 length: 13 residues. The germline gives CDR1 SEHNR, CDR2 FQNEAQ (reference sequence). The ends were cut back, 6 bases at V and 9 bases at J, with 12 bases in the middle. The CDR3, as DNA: TGTGCCAGCAGTTACCGACAGGTCAACGTCCTGACTTTC. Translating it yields CASSYRQVNVLTF.

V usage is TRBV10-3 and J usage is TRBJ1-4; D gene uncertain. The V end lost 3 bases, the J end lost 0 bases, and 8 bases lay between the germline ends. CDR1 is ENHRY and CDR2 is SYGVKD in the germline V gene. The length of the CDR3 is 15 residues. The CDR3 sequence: CAISDRPTTNEKLFF. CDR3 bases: TGTGCCATCAGTGACAGGCCCACAACTAATGAAAAACTGTTTTTT.

The CDR3 is CASSFGAAHYGYTF. The CDR3 nucleotides are TGTGCCAGCAGCTTCGGAGCGGCTCACTATGGCTACACCTTC. The chain recombines TRBV9 with TRBJ1-2; no clear D gene. The CDR3 is 14 amino acids. The V end lost 4 bases, the J end lost 3 bases, and 13 bases lay between the germline ends. Looked up from germline, CDR1 is SGDLS and CDR2 is YYNGEE.

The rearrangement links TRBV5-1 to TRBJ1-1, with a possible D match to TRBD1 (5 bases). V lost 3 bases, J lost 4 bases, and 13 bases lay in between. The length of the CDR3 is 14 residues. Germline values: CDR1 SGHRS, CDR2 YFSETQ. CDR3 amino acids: CASSWQGSVTEAFF. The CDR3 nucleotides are TGCGCCAGCAGCTGGCAGGGAAGTGTCACTGAAGCTTTCTTT.

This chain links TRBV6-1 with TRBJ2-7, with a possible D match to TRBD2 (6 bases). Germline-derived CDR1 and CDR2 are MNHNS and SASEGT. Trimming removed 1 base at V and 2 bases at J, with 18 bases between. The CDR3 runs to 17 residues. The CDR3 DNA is TGTGCCAGCAGTGAAGTCCGGGGCGCGGGAAAACCCTACGAGCAGTACTTC. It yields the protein CASSEVRGAGKPYEQYF.

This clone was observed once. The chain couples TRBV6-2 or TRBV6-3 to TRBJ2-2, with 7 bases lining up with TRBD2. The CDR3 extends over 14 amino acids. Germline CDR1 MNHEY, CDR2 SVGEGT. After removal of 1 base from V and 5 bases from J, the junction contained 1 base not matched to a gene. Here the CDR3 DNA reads TGTGCCAGCAGTTACTTGCGGGGGACCGGGGAGCTGTTTTTT. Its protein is CASSYLRGTGELFF.

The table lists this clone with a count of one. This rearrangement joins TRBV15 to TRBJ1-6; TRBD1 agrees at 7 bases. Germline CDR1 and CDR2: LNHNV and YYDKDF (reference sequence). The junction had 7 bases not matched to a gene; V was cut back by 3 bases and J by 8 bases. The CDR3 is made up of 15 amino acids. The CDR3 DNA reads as TGTGCCACCAGCAGCCGGACAGGTGGGGATTCACCCCTCCACTTT. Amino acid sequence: CATSSRTGGDSPLHF. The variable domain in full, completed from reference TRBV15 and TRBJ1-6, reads DAMVIQNPRYQVTQFGKPVTLSCSQTLNHNVMYWYQQKSSQAPKLLFHYYDKDFNNEADTPDNFQSRRPNTSFCFLDIRSPGLGDTAMYLCATSSRTGGDSPLHFGNGTRLTVT.

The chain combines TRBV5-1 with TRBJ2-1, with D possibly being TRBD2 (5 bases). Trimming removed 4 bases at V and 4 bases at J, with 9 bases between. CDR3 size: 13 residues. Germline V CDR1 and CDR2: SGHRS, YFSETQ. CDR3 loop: CASSPEGYNEQFF. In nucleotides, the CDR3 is TGCGCCAGCAGCCCCGAGGGATACAATGAGCAGTTCTTC.

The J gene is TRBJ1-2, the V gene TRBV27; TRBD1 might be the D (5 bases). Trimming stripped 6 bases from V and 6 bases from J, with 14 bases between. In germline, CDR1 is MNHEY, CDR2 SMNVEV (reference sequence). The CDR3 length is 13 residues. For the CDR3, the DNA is TGTGCCAGCAGAGACAGTTTACTCGATGGCTACACCTTC. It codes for CASRDSLLDGYTF.

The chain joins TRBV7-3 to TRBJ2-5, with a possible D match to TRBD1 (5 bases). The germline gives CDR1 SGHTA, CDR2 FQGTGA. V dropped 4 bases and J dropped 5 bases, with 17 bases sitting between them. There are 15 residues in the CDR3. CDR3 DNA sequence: TGTGCCAGCAGCTCTACCAGGGATCCAGGGGAGACCCAGTACTTC. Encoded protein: CASSSTRDPGETQYF. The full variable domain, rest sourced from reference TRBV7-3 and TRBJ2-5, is GAGVSQTPSNKVTEKGKYVELRCDPISGHTALYWYRQSLGQGPEFLIYFQGTGAADDSGLPNDRFFAVRPEGSVSTLKIQRTERGDSAVYLCASSSTRDPGETQYFGPGTRLLVL.

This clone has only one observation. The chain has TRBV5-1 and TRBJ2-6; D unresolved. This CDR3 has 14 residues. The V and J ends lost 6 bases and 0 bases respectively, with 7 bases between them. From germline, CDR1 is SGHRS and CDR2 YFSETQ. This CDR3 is CASTPSSGANVLTF. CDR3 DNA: TGCGCCAGCACCCCGAGCTCTGGGGCCAACGTCCTGACTTTC.

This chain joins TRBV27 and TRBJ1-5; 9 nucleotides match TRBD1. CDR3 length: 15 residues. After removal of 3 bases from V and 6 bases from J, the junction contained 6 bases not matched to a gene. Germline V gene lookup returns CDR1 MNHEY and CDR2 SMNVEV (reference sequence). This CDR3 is CASSLQGQGSQPQHF. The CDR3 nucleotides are TGTGCCAGCAGTTTGCAGGGACAGGGAAGTCAGCCCCAGCATTTT.

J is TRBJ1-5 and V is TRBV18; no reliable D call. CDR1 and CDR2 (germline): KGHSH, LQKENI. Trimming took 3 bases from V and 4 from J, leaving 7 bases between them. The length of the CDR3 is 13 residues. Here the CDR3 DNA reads TGTGCCAGCTCACCCGGAGGGAATCAGCCCCAGCATTTT. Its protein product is CASSPGGNQPQHF.

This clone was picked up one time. Here the CDR3 reads CASSFRGSFSYEQYF. The CDR3 DNA reads as TGTGCCAGCAGCTTCAGGGGATCCTTTTCATACGAGCAGTACTTC. The chain carries TRBV5-6 and TRBJ2-7; a weak D match, TRBD1 (6 bases). The CDR3 covers 15 residues. Germline loops: CDR1 SGHDT, CDR2 YYEEEE. V was pared by 2 bases and J by 4 bases, with 16 bases between.

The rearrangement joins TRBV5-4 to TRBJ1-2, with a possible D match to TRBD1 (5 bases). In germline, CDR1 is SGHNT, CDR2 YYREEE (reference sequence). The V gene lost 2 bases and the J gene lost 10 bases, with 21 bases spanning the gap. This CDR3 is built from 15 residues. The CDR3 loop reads CASSLGHTSGEDYTF. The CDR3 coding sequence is TGTGCCAGCAGCTTAGGACACACCTCGGGGGAGGACTACACCTTC.

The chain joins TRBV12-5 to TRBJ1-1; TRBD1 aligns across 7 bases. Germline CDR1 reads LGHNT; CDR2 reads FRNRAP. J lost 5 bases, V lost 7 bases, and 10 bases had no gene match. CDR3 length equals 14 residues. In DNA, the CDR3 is TGTGCTAGTGCCCTCGGACAGGCTGGAACTGAAGCTTTCTTT. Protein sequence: CASALGQAGTEAFF.

CDR3 DNA: TGTGCCAGCAGAAGTACAAGTGAATCACCCCTCCACTTT. Amino acids: CASRSTSESPLHF. The chain uses TRBV6-6 and TRBJ1-6; D uncertain. CDR3 size: 13 residues. CDR1 is MNHNY, CDR2 SVGAGI, per germline (reference sequence). Trimming removed 6 bases at V and 10 bases at J, with 13 bases between.

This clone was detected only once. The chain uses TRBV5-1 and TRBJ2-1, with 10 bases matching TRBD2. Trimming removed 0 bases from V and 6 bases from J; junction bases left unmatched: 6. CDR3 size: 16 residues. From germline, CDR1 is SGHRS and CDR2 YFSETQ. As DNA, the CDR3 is TGCGCCAGCAGCTTGGGTTCCAGCGGGGGGGCCAATGAGCAGTTCTTC. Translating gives CASSLGSSGGANEQFF.

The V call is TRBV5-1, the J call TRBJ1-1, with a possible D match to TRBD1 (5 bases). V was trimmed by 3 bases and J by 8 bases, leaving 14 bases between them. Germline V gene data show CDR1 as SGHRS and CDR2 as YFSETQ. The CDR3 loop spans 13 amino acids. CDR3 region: CASSSQGTTEAFF. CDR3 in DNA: TGCGCCAGCAGCTCGCAGGGAACCACCGAAGCTTTCTTT.

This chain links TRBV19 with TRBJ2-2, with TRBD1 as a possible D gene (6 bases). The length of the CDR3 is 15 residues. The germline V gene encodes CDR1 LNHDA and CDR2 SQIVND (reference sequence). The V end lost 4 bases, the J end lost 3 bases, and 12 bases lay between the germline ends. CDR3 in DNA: TGTGCCAGTAGTAGGTGGACAGACCACACCGGGGAGCTGTTTTTT. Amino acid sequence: CASSRWTDHTGELFF.

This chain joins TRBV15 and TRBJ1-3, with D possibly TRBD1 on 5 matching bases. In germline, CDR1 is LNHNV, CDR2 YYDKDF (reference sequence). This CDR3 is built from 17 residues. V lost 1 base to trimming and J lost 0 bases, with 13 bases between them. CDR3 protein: CATSRAGDSYSGNTIYF. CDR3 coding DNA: TGTGCCACCAGCAGAGCCGGGGACTCTTACTCTGGAAACACCATATATTTT. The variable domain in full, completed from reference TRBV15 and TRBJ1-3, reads DAMVIQNPRYQVTQFGKPVTLSCSQTLNHNVMYWYQQKSSQAPKLLFHYYDKDFNNEADTPDNFQSRRPNTSFCFLDIRSPGLGDTAMYLCATSRAGDSYSGNTIYFGEGSWLTVV.

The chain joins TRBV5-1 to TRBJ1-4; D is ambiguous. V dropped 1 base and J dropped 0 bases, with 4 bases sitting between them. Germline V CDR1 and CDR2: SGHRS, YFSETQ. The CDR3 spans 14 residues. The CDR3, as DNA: TGCGCCAGCAGCTTGTATCCAACTAATGAAAAACTGTTTTTT. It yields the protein CASSLYPTNEKLFF.

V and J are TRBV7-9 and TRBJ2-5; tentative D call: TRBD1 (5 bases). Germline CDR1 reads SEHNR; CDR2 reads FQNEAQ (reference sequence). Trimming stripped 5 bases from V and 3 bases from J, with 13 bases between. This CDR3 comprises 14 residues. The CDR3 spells CASSTWGGKETQYF. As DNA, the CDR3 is TGTGCCAGCAGCACCTGGGGCGGAAAAGAGACCCAGTACTTC.

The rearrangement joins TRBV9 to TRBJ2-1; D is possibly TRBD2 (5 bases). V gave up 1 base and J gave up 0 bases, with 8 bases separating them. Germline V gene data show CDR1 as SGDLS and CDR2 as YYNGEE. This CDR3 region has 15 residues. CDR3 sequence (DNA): TGTGCCAGCAGCGTACGGGGTTCCTCCTACAATGAGCAGTTCTTC. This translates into CASSVRGSSYNEQFF.

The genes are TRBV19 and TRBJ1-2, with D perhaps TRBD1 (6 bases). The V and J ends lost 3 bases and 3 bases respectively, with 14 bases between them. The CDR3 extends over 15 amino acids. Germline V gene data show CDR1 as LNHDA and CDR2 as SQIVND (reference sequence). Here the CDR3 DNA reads TGTGCCAGTAGTATTTCCGAGACAGGTTACTATGGCTACACCTTC. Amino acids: CASSISETGYYGYTF.